This TCR beta chain was captured by sequencing in a study of T cells in Graves' hyperthyroidism and ophthalmopathy. No progression to ophthalmopathy during 18 months of follow-up defined stable disease. What was amplified from RNA transcripts were TCR beta CDR3 regions. First-round RT-PCR of the TCR CDR3 relied on the HTBI primer set. TCRdb re-derived calls from the multiplex PCR reads in MiXCR, one entry per CDR3 protein. The sample shows around 760,000 distinct CDR3 sequences, approximately 40% of them seen only once. The sequenced material came from blood. The receptor's source is a woman aged 40 to 55 with Graves' hyperthyroidism.

CDR3 loop: CSAHGTSGAANHNEQFF. Here the CDR3 DNA reads TGCAGTGCTCACGGGACTAGCGGAGCGGCAAATCACAATGAGCAGTTCTTC. The chain links TRBV20-1 to TRBJ2-1, with TRBD2 matching 11 bases. V gave up 5 bases and J gave up 5 bases; unmatched junction bases: 14. Germline-derived CDR1 and CDR2 are DFQATT and SNEGSKA (reference sequence). The CDR3 has 17 residues.